This T cell receptor (beta chain) was sequenced in a study of blood T cells in healthy people across ages. Each donor gave about 9.3 milliliters of peripheral blood. A J-beta primer mix and a sample-barcoded 5' primer were used in a second PCR of roughly 7 to 12 cycles. TCRdb passed the 5' RACE reads through MiXCR, listing each CDR3 protein once. The data contain 1.5 million to 2 million distinct CDR3 sequences, 28% of them seen just once; the ten biggest clones take up more than 6%. Germline CDR1 and CDR2: MNHEY and SVGAGI. The CDR3 totals 15 residues. Sequences were obtained from blood. This clonotype originated in a young woman in good health. The chain links TRBV6-5 to TRBJ2-1; 11 bases fit TRBD2. The DNA end favors TRBJ2-7, so the J call may be wrong. The CDR3 protein is CASSDSGGDYNEQYF. Written as DNA, the CDR3 is TGTGCCAGCAGCGATAGCGGGGGGGATTACAATGAGCAGTACTTC.